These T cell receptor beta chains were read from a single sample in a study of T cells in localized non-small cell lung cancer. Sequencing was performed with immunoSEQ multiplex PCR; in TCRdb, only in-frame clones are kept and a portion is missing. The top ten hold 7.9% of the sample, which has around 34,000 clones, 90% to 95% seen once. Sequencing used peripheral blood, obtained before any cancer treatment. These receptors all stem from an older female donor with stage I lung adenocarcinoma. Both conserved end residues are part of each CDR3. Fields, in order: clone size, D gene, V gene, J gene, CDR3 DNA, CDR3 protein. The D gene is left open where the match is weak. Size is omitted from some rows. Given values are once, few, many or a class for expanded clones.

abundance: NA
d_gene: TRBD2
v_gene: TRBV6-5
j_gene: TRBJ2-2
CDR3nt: TGTGCCAGCAGTTACTCATCGCGAGCGGGAGGGGGGGAGCTGTTTTTT
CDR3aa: CASSYSSRAGGGELFF

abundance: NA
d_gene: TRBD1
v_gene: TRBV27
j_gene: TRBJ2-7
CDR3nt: TGTGCCAGCAGTCCTAGGACAGGATACGAGCAGTACTTC
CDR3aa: CASSPRTGYEQYF

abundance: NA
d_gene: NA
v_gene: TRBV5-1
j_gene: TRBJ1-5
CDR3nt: TGCGCCAGCGCCCCCGGGTACCAGGGAAATCAGCCCCAGCATTTT
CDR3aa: CASAPGYQGNQPQHF

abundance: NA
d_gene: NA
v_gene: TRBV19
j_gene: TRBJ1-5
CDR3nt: TGTGCCAGTATGGCAGTAGGCAATCAGCCCCAGCATTTT
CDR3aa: CASMAVGNQPQHF

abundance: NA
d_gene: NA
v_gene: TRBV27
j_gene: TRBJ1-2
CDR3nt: TGTGCCAGCAGTATCCAAGGGGGTTTTGGCTACACCTTC
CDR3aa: CASSIQGGFGYTF

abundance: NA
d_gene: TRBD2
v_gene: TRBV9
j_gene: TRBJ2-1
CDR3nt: TGTGCCAGCAGCGTAGCTATTAGGCTAGCGGGAAACAATGAGCAGTTCTTC
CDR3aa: CASSVAIRLAGNNEQFF

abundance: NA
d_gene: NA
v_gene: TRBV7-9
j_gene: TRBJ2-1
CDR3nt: TGTGCCAGCAGCTCTTCGGCCGCTCATGAGCAGTTCTTC
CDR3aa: CASSSSAAHEQFF

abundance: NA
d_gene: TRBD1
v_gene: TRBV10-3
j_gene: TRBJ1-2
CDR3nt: TGTGCCCTCCGGGACAGGGTTGGTGGCTACACCTTC
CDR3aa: CALRDRVGGYTF

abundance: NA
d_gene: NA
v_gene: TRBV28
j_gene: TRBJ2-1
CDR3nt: TGTGCCAGCAGTCCCATAACGGGGATCGGCTACAATGAGCAGTTCTTC
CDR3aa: CASSPITGIGYNEQFF

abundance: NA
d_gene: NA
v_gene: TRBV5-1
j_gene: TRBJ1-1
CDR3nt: TGCGCCAGCAGCTTGGATAGCAGCACTGAAGCTTTCTTT
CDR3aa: CASSLDSSTEAFF

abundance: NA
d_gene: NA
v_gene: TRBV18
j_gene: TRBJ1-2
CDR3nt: TGTGCCAGCTCACCAGGGGTTCGGCGCTACACCTTC
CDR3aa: CASSPGVRRYTF

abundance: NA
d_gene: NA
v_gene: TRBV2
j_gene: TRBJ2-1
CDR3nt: TGTGCCAGCAGCCCCAGAGGGGAGCAGTTCTTC
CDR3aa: CASSPRGEQFF

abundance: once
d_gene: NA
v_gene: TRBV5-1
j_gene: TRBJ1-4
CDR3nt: TGCGCCAGCAGCTTGGGGCACCAAAGTGAAAAACTGTTTTTT
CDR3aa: CASSLGHQSEKLFF

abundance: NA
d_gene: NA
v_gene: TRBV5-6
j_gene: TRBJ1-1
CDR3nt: TGTGCCAGCAGCCTCCGGGACACGGGCTCGGGAGCTTTCTTT
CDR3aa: CASSLRDTGSGAFF

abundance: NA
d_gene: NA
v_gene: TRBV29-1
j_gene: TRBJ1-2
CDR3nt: TGCAGCGTTGAAGACCTCGGACGGGGGAATGGCTACACCTTC
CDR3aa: CSVEDLGRGNGYTF

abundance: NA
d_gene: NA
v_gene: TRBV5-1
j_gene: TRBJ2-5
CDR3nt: TGCGCCAGCAGAGGGGAAGAGACCCAGTACTTC
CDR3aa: CASRGEETQYF

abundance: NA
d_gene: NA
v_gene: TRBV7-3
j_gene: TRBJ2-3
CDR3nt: TGTGCCAGCAGCTACGGGGGTCGACCAGGCGATACGCAGTATTTT
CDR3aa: CASSYGGRPGDTQYF

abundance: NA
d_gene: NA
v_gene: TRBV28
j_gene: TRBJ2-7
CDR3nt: TGTGCCAGCAGTGGGGGCCCCTACGAGCAGTACTTC
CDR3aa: CASSGGPYEQYF

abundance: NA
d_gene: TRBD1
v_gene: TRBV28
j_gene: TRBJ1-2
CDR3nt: TGTGCCAGCAGACGGACAGGGGAGGCCAACTATGGCTACACCTTC
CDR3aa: CASRRTGEANYGYTF

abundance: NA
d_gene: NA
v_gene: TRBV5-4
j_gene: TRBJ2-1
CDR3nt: TGTGCCAGCAGCTTGAGCGGACGGACTAATGAGCAGTTCTTC
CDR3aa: CASSLSGRTNEQFF

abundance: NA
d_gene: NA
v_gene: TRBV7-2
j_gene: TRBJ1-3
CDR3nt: TGTGCCAGCAGCGGACGACAGCCTAGCTCTGGAAACACCATATATTTT
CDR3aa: CASSGRQPSSGNTIYF

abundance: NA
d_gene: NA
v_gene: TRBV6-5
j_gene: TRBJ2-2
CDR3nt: TGTGCCGGGGGACACTCCCTGAACACCGGGGAGCTGTTTTTT
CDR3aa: CAGGHSLNTGELFF

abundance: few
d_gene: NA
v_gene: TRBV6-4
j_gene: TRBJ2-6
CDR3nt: TGTGCCAGCAGTGCCGAATCGGGGACTGCTGGGGCCAACGTCCTGACTTTC
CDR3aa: CASSAESGTAGANVLTF

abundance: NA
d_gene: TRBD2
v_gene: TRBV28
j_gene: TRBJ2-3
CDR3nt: TGTGCCACGGGGGGGGGTAAAGATACGCAGTATTTT
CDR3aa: CATGGGKDTQYF

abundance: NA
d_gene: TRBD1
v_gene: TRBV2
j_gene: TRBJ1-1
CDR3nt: TGTGCCAGCAGTTACCCTAGGGGGCCCCAAAACACTGAAGCTTTCTTT
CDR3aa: CASSYPRGPQNTEAFF

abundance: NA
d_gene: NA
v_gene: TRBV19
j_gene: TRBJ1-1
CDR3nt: TGTGCCAGTATCGATGGGGGAAAGGACACTGAAGCTTTCTTT
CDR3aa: CASIDGGKDTEAFF

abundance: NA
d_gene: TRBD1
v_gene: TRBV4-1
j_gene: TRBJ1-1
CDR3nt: TGCGCCAGCAGCCAGAGGACAGGGGATGACACTGAAGCTTTCTTT
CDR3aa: CASSQRTGDDTEAFF